This TCR beta chain originates from a study of T-cell reconstitution after alpha-beta-depleted transplantation in children. This clonotype was counted many times. What it binds is unknown. V lost 3 bases to trimming and J lost 11 bases, with 13 bases between them. This CDR3 has 12 amino acids. Unique molecular identifiers were used in preparing the TCRbeta library. Via MiXCR, TCRdb re-called the PCR reads, giving one row per CDR3 protein. In the table there are 200,000 to 250,000 distinct CDR3 sequences, under 13% of which are singletons. General observations from the study: Surviving thymic progenitors and recipient T cells were the source of high TCRbeta diversity at day 60 in some patients.

The TCR originated in a child less than two years old with acute myeloid leukemia, due to receive a stem cell transplant. The specimen was PBMCs, collected before TCRalphabeta/CD19-depleted stem cell transplant. This chain joins TRBV12-3 or TRBV12-4 and TRBJ1-1, with D possibly being TRBD1 (5 bases). In DNA, the CDR3 is TGTGCCAGCAGTTTCGAGGGGTTAGGGGCTTTCTTT. As protein: CASSFEGLGAFF.